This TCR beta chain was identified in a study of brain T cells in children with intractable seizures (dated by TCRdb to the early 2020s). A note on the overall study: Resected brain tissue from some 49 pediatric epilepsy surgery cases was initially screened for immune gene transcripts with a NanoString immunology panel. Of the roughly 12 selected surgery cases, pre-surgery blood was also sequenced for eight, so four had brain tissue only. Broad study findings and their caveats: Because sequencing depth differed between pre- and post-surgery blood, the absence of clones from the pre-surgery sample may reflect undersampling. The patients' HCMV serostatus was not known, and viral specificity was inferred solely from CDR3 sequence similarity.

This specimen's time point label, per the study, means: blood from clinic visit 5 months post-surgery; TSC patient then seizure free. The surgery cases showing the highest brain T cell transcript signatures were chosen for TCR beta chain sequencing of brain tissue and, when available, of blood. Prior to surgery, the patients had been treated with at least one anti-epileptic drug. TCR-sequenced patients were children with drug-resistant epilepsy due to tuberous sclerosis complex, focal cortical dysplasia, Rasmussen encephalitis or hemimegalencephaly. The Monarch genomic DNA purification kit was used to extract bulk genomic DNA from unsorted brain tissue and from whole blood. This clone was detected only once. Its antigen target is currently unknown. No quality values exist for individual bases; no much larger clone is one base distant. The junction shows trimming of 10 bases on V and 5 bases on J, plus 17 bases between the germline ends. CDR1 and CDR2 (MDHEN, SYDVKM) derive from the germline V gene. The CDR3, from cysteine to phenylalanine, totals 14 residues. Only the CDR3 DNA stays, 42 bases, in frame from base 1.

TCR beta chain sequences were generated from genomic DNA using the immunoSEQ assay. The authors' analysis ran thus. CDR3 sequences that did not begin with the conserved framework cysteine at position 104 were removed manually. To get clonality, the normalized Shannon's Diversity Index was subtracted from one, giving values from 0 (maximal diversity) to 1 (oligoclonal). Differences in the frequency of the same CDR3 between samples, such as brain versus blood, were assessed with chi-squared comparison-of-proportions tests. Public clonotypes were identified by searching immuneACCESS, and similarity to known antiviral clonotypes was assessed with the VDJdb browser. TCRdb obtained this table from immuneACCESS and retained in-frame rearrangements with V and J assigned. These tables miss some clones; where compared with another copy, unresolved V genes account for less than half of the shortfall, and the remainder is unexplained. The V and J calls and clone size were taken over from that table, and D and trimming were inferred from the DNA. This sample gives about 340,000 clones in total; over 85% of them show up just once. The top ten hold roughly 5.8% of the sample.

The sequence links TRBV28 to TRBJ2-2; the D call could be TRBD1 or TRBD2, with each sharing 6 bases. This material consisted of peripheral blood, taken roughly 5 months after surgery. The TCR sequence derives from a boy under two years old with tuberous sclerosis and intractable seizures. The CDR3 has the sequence CATLKGGRTGELFF. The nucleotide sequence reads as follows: TGTGCCACCTTGAAGGGGGGCCGGACCGGGGAGCTGTTTTTT. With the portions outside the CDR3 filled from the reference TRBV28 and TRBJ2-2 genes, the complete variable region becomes DVKVTQSSRYLVKRTGEKVFLECVQDMDHENMFWYRQDPGLGLRLIYFSYDVKMKEKGDIPEGYSVSREKKERFSLILESASTNQTSMYLCATLKGGRTGELFFGEGSRLTVL.